This TCR beta chain emerged from a study of blood T cell repertoires in COVID-19. Study information: Italy, Spain and the United States were the sources of the convalescent and acute COVID-19 samples. Sources were T cells, B-cell-depleted T cells, or PBMCs; the material itself was cDNA or gDNA.

Original data processing: By means of reference gene primer amplification, nucleated cell counts were estimated. Method: immunoSEQ multiplex PCR; TCRdb's copy keeps in-frame clones and lacks some. For V, J and clone size, that table is used; D and trimming come from the DNA. The table shows about 360,000 clones, with 75% to 90% occurring only once. The germline CDR1 and CDR2 sequences are PRHDT and FYEKMQ (reference sequence). The CDR3 has 14 residues. The V gene lost 1 base and the J gene lost 3 bases, with 10 bases spanning the gap. This TCR was recovered from a woman in her sixties with COVID-19, enrolled during active disease. V is TRBV13 and J is TRBJ2-7; possibly TRBD1 for D (5 bases). The sample comprised peripheral blood. CDR3 region: CASSLALQGYEQYF. The CDR3 DNA sequence: TGTGCCAGCAGCTTAGCCCTCCAGGGCTACGAGCAGTACTTC.